The T cell receptor beta chain under discussion was sequenced for a study of beta chain features in type 1 diabetes. Overall study results and limits: Short templates might get an advantage during PCR, and this would be equal in patients and controls. Type 1 diabetes patients showed a moderate but significant shortening of TCRB CDR3s in all four CD4+ subsets.

With respect to this clone: The antigen remains unidentified.

Reverse transcribing all isolated RNA meant expressed TCRB transcripts were sequenced. TCRdb's copy holds only in-frame clones and misses some; the assay was immunoSEQ multiplex PCR. The sample carries around 150,000 clones, approximately 9.1% recorded once. The sample comprised central memory CD4+ T cells from blood. The receptor was derived from a woman under 40 with type 1 diabetes.

CDR3: CASSAGGYEQYF. In DNA, the CDR3 is TGTGCCAGCAGCGCGGGCGGCTACGAGCAGTACTTC. The chain has TRBV5-4 and TRBJ2-7, with D perhaps TRBD2 (5 bases). V lost 4 bases and J lost 3, with 8 bases in between. This CDR3 spans 12 amino acids. Germline loops: CDR1 SGHNT, CDR2 YYREEE (reference sequence).